This T cell receptor beta chain emerged from a study of blood T cell repertoires in COVID-19. Study at large: Donors in the United States, Italy and Spain gave samples during acute or convalescent COVID-19. T cells, B-cell-depleted T cells, or PBMCs provided the cDNA or gDNA that served as material.

Original analysis: Amplification from reference gene primers served as the basis for estimated nucleated cell counts. Sequencing was performed with immunoSEQ multiplex PCR; in TCRdb, only in-frame clones are kept and a portion is missing. V, J and clone size reflect that table, while D and trimming were determined from the DNA. This sample has about 100,000 clones, with 88% found just once. The clonotype comes from a human donor in a cohort sampled during active COVID-19. Sequencing used peripheral blood.

CDR3 amino acids: CASSLVQGGGYTF. The CDR3 DNA is TGTGCCAGCAGTTTAGTACAGGGTGGGGGCTACACCTTC. The chain has TRBV28 and TRBJ1-2; D may be TRBD1 (6 bases). Germline CDR1 and CDR2: MDHEN and SYDVKM. Trimming pared 2 bases from V and 8 bases from J, leaving 12 bases between. This CDR3 has 13 residues.